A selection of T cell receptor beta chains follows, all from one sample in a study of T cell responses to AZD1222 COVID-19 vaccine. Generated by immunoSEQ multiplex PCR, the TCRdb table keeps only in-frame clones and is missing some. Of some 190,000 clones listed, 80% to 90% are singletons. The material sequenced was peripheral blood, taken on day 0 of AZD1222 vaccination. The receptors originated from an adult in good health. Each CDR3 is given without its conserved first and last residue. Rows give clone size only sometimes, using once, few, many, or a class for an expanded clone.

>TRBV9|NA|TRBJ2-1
ASSVGLAAYNEQF
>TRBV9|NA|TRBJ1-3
ASSQRQGAGNTIY
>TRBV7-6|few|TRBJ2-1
ASSLSPRTGVMEEQF
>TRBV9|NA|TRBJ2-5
ASSPPRSGGIGETQY
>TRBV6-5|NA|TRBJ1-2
ASRVTGGDGYT
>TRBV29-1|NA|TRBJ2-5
SVPLQAGGPETQY
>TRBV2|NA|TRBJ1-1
ASSGVSSLNTEAF
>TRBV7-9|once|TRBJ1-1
ASSLALGRDTEAF
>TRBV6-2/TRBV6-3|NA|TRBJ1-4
ASSSPAVNEKLF
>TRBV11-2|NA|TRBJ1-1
ASSPRIVGTEAF
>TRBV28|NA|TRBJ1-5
ASRRNQPQH
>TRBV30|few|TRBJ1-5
AWSHDNGGGQPQH
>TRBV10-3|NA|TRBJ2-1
AISIGPIELAGARYNEQF
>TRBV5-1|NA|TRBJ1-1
ASSSLTGAANTEAF
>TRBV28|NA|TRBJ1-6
ASSLWTGVRNSPLH
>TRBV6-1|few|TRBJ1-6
ASSESGDSPLH
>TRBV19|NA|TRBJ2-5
ASRRTGTAPAETQY
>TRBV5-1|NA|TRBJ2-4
ASSLAPAGLAKNIQY
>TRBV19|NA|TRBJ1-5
ASTSDRYQPQH
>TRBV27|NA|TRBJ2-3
ASSLLVGGTGDTQY
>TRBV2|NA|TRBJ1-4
ASRGAGGGKLF
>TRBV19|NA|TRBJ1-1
ASSDRGRGYTEAF
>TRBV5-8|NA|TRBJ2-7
ASRQGTGSYEQY
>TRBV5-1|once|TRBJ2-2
ASSLARRGVPTGELF
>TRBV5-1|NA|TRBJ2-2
ASLLGPSLGELF
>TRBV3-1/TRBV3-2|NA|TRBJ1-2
ASAGSNYGYT
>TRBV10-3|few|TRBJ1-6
AMSGSNNSPLH
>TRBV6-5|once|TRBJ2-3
ASSYSIDTQY
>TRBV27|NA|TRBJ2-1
ASKHGTSGENEQF
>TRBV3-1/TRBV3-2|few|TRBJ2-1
ASSYLQGEQF
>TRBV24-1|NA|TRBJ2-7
ATGTGVYEQY
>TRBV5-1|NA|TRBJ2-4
ASSLSDPSLAKNIQY
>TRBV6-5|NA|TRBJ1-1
ASLLGGAAF
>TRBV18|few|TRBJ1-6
ASSPQGSNSPLH
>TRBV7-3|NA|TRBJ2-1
ASSTTGDSSNEQF
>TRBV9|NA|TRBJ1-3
ASSSQGATGNTIY
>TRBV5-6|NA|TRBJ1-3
ASSPGRTVFGNTIY
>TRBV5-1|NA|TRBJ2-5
ASSPDSPGETQY
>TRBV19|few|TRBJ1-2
ASSILAGYGYT
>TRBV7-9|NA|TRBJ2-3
ASSLNQGTDTQY
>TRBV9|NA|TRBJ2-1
ASSIGTGGYNEQF
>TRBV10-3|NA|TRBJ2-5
AISESPGQETQY
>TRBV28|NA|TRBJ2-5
ASSSSTDSPQETQY
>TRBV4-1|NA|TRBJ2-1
ASSQSASGYNEQF